The rows below give T cell receptor beta chains drawn from one sample of a study of CXCR3-negative and CXCR3-positive naive CD8 T cells. TCRdb reprocessed the 5' RACE reads, keeping one entry per CDR3 protein, no DNA. This sample's clone table lists some 140,000 distinct CDR3 sequences. Sequenced sample: naive CXCR3+ CD8+ T cells from blood. Every receptor here comes from a human donor in good health. Some clones in this sample may be carry-over from other donors' samples. The CDR3 runs from the conserved cysteine through the conserved F or W.

J gene: TRBJ2-7; V gene: TRBV29-1; CDR3 length: 11; CDR3 protein: CSVDYRGEQYF
J gene: TRBJ2-7; V gene: TRBV2; CDR3 length: 13; CDR3 protein: CASMGREFLEQYF
J gene: TRBJ2-1; V gene: TRBV15; CDR3 length: 14; CDR3 protein: CATSASPSYNEQFF
J gene: TRBJ2-7; V gene: TRBV29-1; CDR3 length: 15; CDR3 protein: CSVGVGLGPNYEQYF
J gene: TRBJ2-1; V gene: TRBV12-3/TRBV12-4; CDR3 length: 19; CDR3 protein: CASSRFHDFSGGPQDEQFF
J gene: TRBJ1-5; V gene: TRBV28; CDR3 length: 15; CDR3 protein: CASSLRQGAGQPQHF
J gene: TRBJ2-3; V gene: TRBV7-2; CDR3 length: 16; CDR3 protein: CASSLVAGAHTDTQYF
J gene: TRBJ2-7; V gene: TRBV7-8; CDR3 length: 14; CDR3 protein: CASSLYGTSYEHYF
J gene: TRBJ2-1; V gene: TRBV1; CDR3 length: 15; CDR3 protein: CTSSRPGLAKDEQFF
J gene: TRBJ2-1; V gene: TRBV12-3/TRBV12-4; CDR3 length: 15; CDR3 protein: CASSSAGTGSLEQFF
J gene: TRBJ2-3; V gene: TRBV5-5; CDR3 length: 16; CDR3 protein: CASSLWAGEGTDTQYF
J gene: TRBJ1-6; V gene: TRBV9; CDR3 length: 14; CDR3 protein: CASSARTSNSPLHF
J gene: TRBJ2-1; V gene: TRBV12-3/TRBV12-4; CDR3 length: 17; CDR3 protein: CASSPPGSMIHNNEQFF
J gene: TRBJ1-3; V gene: TRBV9; CDR3 length: 15; CDR3 protein: CASTPTWNSGNTIYF
J gene: TRBJ1-1; V gene: TRBV20-1; CDR3 length: 12; CDR3 protein: CSATGGSDEAFF
J gene: TRBJ2-5; V gene: TRBV2; CDR3 length: 18; CDR3 protein: CASGSGPTGSTEQETQYF
J gene: TRBJ1-5; V gene: TRBV25-1; CDR3 length: 16; CDR3 protein: CASSAAPLGSNQPQHF
J gene: TRBJ2-7; V gene: TRBV20-1; CDR3 length: 12; CDR3 protein: CSAKTGVYEQYF
J gene: TRBJ2-5; V gene: TRBV20-1; CDR3 length: 13; CDR3 protein: CSARGGSKETQYF
J gene: TRBJ2-7; V gene: TRBV29-1; CDR3 length: 14; CDR3 protein: CSVAGTGVSYEQYF
J gene: TRBJ2-7; V gene: TRBV4-3; CDR3 length: 15; CDR3 protein: CASSQDNQGADEQYF
J gene: TRBJ2-7; V gene: TRBV12-3/TRBV12-4; CDR3 length: 13; CDR3 protein: CASGTGAYYEQYF
J gene: TRBJ2-5; V gene: TRBV12-3/TRBV12-4; CDR3 length: 15; CDR3 protein: CASSLEGQGFETQYF
J gene: TRBJ1-1; V gene: TRBV13; CDR3 length: 16; CDR3 protein: CASSRYQEWGDTEAFF
J gene: TRBJ2-7; V gene: TRBV11-2; CDR3 length: 15; CDR3 protein: CASSLEAGPPYEQYF
J gene: TRBJ2-2; V gene: TRBV4-1; CDR3 length: 17; CDR3 protein: CASSPGLAGGRTGELFF
J gene: TRBJ1-1; V gene: TRBV7-9; CDR3 length: 15; CDR3 protein: CASSLGGQPNTEAFF
J gene: TRBJ2-7; V gene: TRBV20-1; CDR3 length: 13; CDR3 protein: CSAREEGAYEQYF
J gene: TRBJ1-1; V gene: TRBV7-9; CDR3 length: 18; CDR3 protein: CASSLVSTGSTSNTEAFF
J gene: TRBJ2-7; V gene: TRBV6-5; CDR3 length: 14; CDR3 protein: CASRSGTVSYEQYF
J gene: TRBJ2-5; V gene: TRBV29-1; CDR3 length: 18; CDR3 protein: CSVDGSGSPPYNQETQYF
J gene: TRBJ2-7; V gene: TRBV21-1; CDR3 length: 16; CDR3 protein: CASSTYPGKSSYEQYF
J gene: TRBJ2-2; V gene: TRBV6-5; CDR3 length: 15; CDR3 protein: CASSSTGANTGELFF
J gene: TRBJ2-2; V gene: TRBV29-1; CDR3 length: 13; CDR3 protein: CSVPDITEGELFF
J gene: TRBJ2-1; V gene: TRBV7-9; CDR3 length: 13; CDR3 protein: CASSLSGNNEQFF
J gene: TRBJ2-1; V gene: TRBV5-1; CDR3 length: 15; CDR3 protein: CASSLRPGLANEQFF
J gene: TRBJ2-7; V gene: TRBV29-1; CDR3 length: 12; CDR3 protein: CSVEDGDYEQYF
J gene: TRBJ2-2; V gene: TRBV28; CDR3 length: 17; CDR3 protein: CASSFPRTGANTGELFF
J gene: TRBJ2-1; V gene: TRBV11-2; CDR3 length: 17; CDR3 protein: CASSYWGGDAPYNEQFF
J gene: TRBJ2-1; V gene: TRBV5-1; CDR3 length: 15; CDR3 protein: CASSEAGWELNEQFF
J gene: TRBJ2-2; V gene: TRBV28; CDR3 length: 13; CDR3 protein: CASNPGNTGELFF